The next 7 T cell receptor beta chains were all read from a single sample in a study of Graves' ophthalmopathy and Graves' hyperthyroidism. Amplified TCR beta CDR3 regions were obtained using RNA transcripts as template. First-round RT-PCR relied on HTBI primers, and a second-round multiplex PCR came next. TCRdb passed the multiplex PCR reads through MiXCR, listing each CDR3 protein once. The table records some 400,000 distinct CDR3 sequences, approximately 20% of them present only once. Sequenced sample: peripheral blood. The receptors derive from a woman between 18 and 29 years old with Graves' ophthalmopathy.

This clonotype was counted at least ten times. The genes are TRBV30 and TRBJ1-2, with D possibly matching TRBD1 (6 bases). V was shortened by 5 bases and J by 6 bases, with 16 bases between the two germline ends. The CDR3 loop spans 13 amino acids. Germline lookup yields CDR1 GTSNPN and CDR2 SVGIG (reference sequence). The CDR3 here is CAWQPSGGHGYTF. The CDR3 coding sequence is TGTGCCTGGCAACCCTCCGGGGGCCATGGCTACACCTTC.

This clonotype was detected many times. This chain links TRBV6-4 with TRBJ1-3, with TRBD1 matching over 10 bases. This CDR3 is 18 amino acids long. Per germline, CDR1 MRHNA and CDR2 SNTAGT. J gave up 2 bases and V 5 bases, and 12 bases lay outside the gene matches. The CDR3, as DNA: TGTGCCAGCAGTCGGGACAGGGGTGACCTTAACCCTGGAAACACCATATATTTT. Residues: CASSRDRGDLNPGNTIYF.

The V gene is TRBV11-2, the J gene TRBJ1-1; unclear D gene. V dropped 6 bases and J dropped 11 bases, with 16 bases sitting between them. Germline CDR1 reads SGHAT; CDR2 reads FQNNGV. The CDR3 spans 12 residues. DNA for the CDR3: TGTGCCAGCAGTTCACAAGCCGTGAGGGCTTTCTTT. Encoded protein: CASSSQAVRAFF. The complete variable domain, with remaining parts taken from reference TRBV11-2 and TRBJ1-1, reads EAGVAQSPRYKIIEKRQSVAFWCNPISGHATLYWYQQILGQGPKLLIQFQNNGVVDDSQLPKDRFSAERLKGVDSTLKIQPAKLEDSAVYLCASSSQAVRAFFGQGTRLTVV.

This clonotype was counted ten times or more. This chain connects TRBV6-2 or TRBV6-3 to TRBJ1-1; a weak D match, TRBD1 (5 bases). V lost 4 bases and J lost 1, with 19 bases in between. The germline V gene encodes CDR1 MNHEY and CDR2 SVGEGT. CDR3 size: 17 residues. CDR3 sequence: CASSFPRHRLTNTEAFF. The CDR3, as DNA: TGTGCCAGCAGTTTTCCCCGCCACAGGCTGACGAACACTGAAGCTTTCTTT.

At least ten counts were recorded for this clonotype. One junction end does not reproduce the germline sequence, and a read error may be involved. The V call is TRBV20-1, the J call TRBJ1-1; D unclear. This CDR3 region has 12 residues. Germline V gives CDR1 DFQATT, CDR2 SNEGSKA (reference sequence). The CDR3: CSVRQVNTEAFF. CDR3 bases: TGCAGTGTTAGACAAGTAAACACTGAAGCTTTCTTT.

Ten or more counts support this clonotype. The rearrangement joins TRBV29-1 to TRBJ2-7; TRBD1 might be the D (6 bases). Looked up from germline, CDR1 is SQVTM and CDR2 is ANQGSEA. V lost 6 bases to trimming and J lost 0 bases, with 12 bases between them. CDR3 length: 13 amino acids. The CDR3 DNA sequence: TGCAGCGTCACTGACAGGAGCTCCTACGAGCAGTACTTC. Translation: CSVTDRSSYEQYF.

Many counts were recorded for this clonotype. The V call is TRBV20-1, the J call TRBJ2-5; possible D gene TRBD2, 6 bases. The CDR3 covers 13 residues. Germline V gene sequence: CDR1 DFQATT, CDR2 SNEGSKA (reference sequence). V lost 0 bases to trimming and J lost 3 bases, with 8 bases between them. Here the CDR3 reads CSAREGGKETQYF. The CDR3 DNA reads TGCAGTGCTAGAGAGGGGGGAAAAGAGACCCAGTACTTC.